This is a list of T cell receptor beta chains from one sample in a study of blood T cell repertoires in COVID-19. Sequencing used immunoSEQ multiplex PCR; TCRdb keeps in-frame clones, though not all of them. The sample contains 150,000 to 200,000 clones, roughly 80% of which appear only once. Input material: PBMCs or T cells enriched from blood (not recorded which). The receptors here all came from a woman in her fifties or sixties with acute COVID-19. CDR3s include the opening cysteine and the closing phenylalanine or tryptophan. D genes are given only for firm matches. The size entry is marked missing in some rows and otherwise reads once, few, many or a size class.

size,V,J,D,CDR3,DNA
NA,TRBV9,TRBJ1-4,TRBD1,CASSGGQPNEKLFF,TGTGCCAGCAGCGGGGGACAGCCAAATGAAAAACTGTTTTTT
NA,TRBV7-9,TRBJ1-2,NA,CASSPPGLWGYTF,TGTGCCAGCAGCCCTCCGGGTCTGTGGGGCTACACCTTC
NA,TRBV30,TRBJ1-5,TRBD1,CAWNRGLDQPQHF,TGTGCCTGGAACAGGGGGCTGGATCAGCCCCAGCATTTT
NA,TRBV18,TRBJ2-1,TRBD1,CASSPGQGTYNEQFF,TGTGCCAGCTCACCGGGACAGGGGACCTACAATGAGCAGTTCTTC
NA,TRBV7-2,TRBJ1-2,NA,CASSKQGYNDGYTF,TGTGCCAGCAGCAAACAGGGATACAATGATGGCTACACCTTC
NA,TRBV20-1,TRBJ2-5,NA,CSASRQNQETQYF,TGCAGTGCTAGTCGACAGAACCAAGAGACCCAGTACTTC
NA,TRBV7-8,TRBJ1-1,NA,CASSLRGIPPNTEAFF,TGTGCCAGCAGCTTAAGGGGGATCCCCCCAAACACTGAAGCTTTCTTT
many,TRBV7-9,TRBJ2-5,TRBD1,CASSARTGGETQYF,TGTGCCAGCAGCGCCCGGACAGGGGGAGAGACCCAGTACTTC
few,TRBV6-2/TRBV6-3,TRBJ2-7,TRBD1,CASSRRLTGEGEQYF,TGTGCCAGCAGCCGACGACTGACAGGGGAAGGCGAGCAGTACTTC
NA,TRBV5-5,TRBJ2-2,TRBD2,CASSLGSGALVGGELFF,TGTGCCAGCAGCTTGGGTAGCGGGGCCCTCGTCGGCGGGGAGCTGTTTTTT
few,TRBV3-1/TRBV3-2,TRBJ1-5,NA,CASSQGGMDQPQHF,TGTGCCAGCAGCCAAGGAGGGATGGATCAGCCCCAGCATTTT
NA,TRBV2,TRBJ1-1,TRBD1,CASSEMGQGNTEAFF,TGTGCCAGCAGTGAAATGGGACAGGGGAACACTGAAGCTTTCTTT
NA,TRBV4-3,TRBJ2-3,TRBD2,CASSHRGTSGGADTQYF,TGCGCCAGCAGCCATCGTGGGACTAGCGGGGGGGCAGATACGCAGTATTTT
NA,TRBV2,TRBJ2-3,TRBD2,CAGKGSGSRTDTQYF,TGTGCCGGAAAAGGGAGCGGGAGCCGCACAGATACGCAGTATTTT
NA,TRBV18,TRBJ2-5,TRBD1,CASSPLQGVEETQYF,TGTGCCAGCTCACCTTTACAGGGGGTTGAGGAGACCCAGTACTTC
few,TRBV6-5,TRBJ1-2,NA,CASSSPGEGYGYTF,TGTGCCAGCAGTTCCCCGGGGGAGGGGTATGGCTACACCTTC
NA,TRBV5-1,TRBJ2-1,NA,CASSSQGPHYNEQFF,TGCGCCAGCAGCTCCCAGGGGCCGCATTACAATGAGCAGTTCTTC
NA,TRBV6-5,TRBJ2-1,TRBD1,CASSTGVPNEQFF,TGTGCCAGCAGTACAGGGGTCCCCAATGAGCAGTTCTTC
NA,TRBV19,TRBJ1-1,TRBD1,CASSSPGKGAGTEAFF,TGTGCCAGTAGCTCCCCAGGGAAGGGGGCCGGCACTGAAGCTTTCTTT
NA,TRBV18,TRBJ1-1,NA,CASSSTGMNTEAFF,TGTGCCAGCTCATCTACAGGGATGAACACTGAAGCTTTCTTT
NA,TRBV9,TRBJ2-2,NA,CASSVLVGAEAFNTGELFF,TGTGCCAGCAGCGTCCTGGTAGGGGCCGAAGCGTTCAACACCGGGGAGCTGTTTTTT
many,TRBV6-2/TRBV6-3,TRBJ1-2,TRBD1,CASSTLRGRGYGYTF,TGTGCCAGCAGTACCCTGCGGGGCAGGGGGTATGGCTACACCTTC
NA,TRBV24-1,TRBJ2-5,NA,CATSDKLATQETQYF,TGTGCCACCAGTGATAAGCTAGCTACGCAAGAGACCCAGTACTTC
NA,TRBV12-2,TRBJ1-2,NA,CASRPHGRGNYGYTF,TGTGCAAGTCGCCCCCACGGACGGGGAAACTATGGCTACACCTTC
NA,TRBV12-5,TRBJ2-1,NA,CASGLSLNLNEQFF,TGTGCTAGTGGTTTGTCCCTTAATTTGAATGAGCAGTTCTTC
NA,TRBV7-9,TRBJ1-2,NA,CASSLDLGKAVF,TGTGCCAGCAGCTTAGACCTGGGAAAAGCGGTCTTC
NA,TRBV10-3,TRBJ2-1,TRBD2,CAISESWASGSDEQFF,TGTGCCATCAGTGAGTCTTGGGCTAGCGGGAGTGACGAGCAGTTCTTC
NA,TRBV3-1/TRBV3-2,TRBJ1-2,NA,CASSQSVQAPGGDGYTF,TGTGCCAGCAGCCAAAGTGTACAGGCGCCTGGGGGCGATGGCTACACCTTC